This TCR beta chain was identified in a study of shared clonotypes between healthy human individuals. Findings and limits, study-wide: At large depth, rarefaction still showed sorted-subset sequencing to be incomplete. Of the naive CD4 clonotypes, around 4.8% were shared across a handful of donors.

Trimming at V came to 7 bases and at J to 1 base, leaving 6 bases not matched to a gene. The length of the CDR3 is 15 residues. Germline assignment: CDR1 MDHEN and CDR2 SYDVKM. Clones were read by immunoSEQ multiplex PCR, and TCRdb kept only the in-frame ones, dropping some. The sample lists just over 2,000,000 clones, roughly 94% seen once, with 0.13% in the top ten. As regards this clone: Its antigen is unknown.

Participating donors were healthy, HIV-negative adults free of recent acute infections or vaccinations. Input material: naive CD4+ T cells sorted from blood. This sample's subset: CD45RA+ positively selected. The clonotype comes from a man in his late teens or twenties in good health. The rearrangement links TRBV28 to TRBJ2-4; TRBD2 aligns across 8 bases. The CDR3 DNA reads TGTGCCAGCAACCCAGCGGGGGACGCCAAAAACATTCAGTACTTC. It codes for CASNPAGDAKNIQYF.